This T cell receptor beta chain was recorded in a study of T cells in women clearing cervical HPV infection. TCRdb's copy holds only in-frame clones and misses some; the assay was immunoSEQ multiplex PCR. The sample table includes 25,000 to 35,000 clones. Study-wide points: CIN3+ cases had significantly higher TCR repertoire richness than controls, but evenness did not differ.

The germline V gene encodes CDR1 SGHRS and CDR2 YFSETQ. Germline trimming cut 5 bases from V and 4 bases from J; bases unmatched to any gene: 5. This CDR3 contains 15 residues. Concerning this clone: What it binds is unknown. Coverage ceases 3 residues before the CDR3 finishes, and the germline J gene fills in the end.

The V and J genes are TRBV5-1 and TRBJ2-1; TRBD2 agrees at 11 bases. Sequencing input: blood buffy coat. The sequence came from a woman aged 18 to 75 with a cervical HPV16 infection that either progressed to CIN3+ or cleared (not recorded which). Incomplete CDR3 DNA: TGCGCCAGCAGTTCGGGACTAGCGGAATACAATGAG. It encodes CASSSGLAEYNE. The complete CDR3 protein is CASSSGLAEYNEQFF.